What follows are 19 T cell receptor beta chains derived from one specimen sequenced in a study of technical replicates of blood from a handful of donors. Libraries were prepared by immunoSEQ multiplex PCR; TCRdb keeps only in-frame clonotypes and omits some of them. The sample records 14,000 or so clones, around four fifths being singletons. The sample was PBMCs. The receptors originated from a human donor in good health.

This clone showed up just once. The chain recombines TRBV2 with TRBJ2-1; 8 positions agree with TRBD1. This CDR3 region has 13 residues. The V segment lost 6 bases and the J segment 7 bases; nucleotides outside the gene matches: 5. Germline-derived CDR1 and CDR2 are SNHLY and FYNNEI. CDR3 DNA sequence: TGTGCCAGCAGCGCGGACAGGGCAAATGAGCAGTTCTTC. It codes for CASSADRANEQFF.

V and J are TRBV30 and TRBJ2-7; D may be TRBD2 (5 bases). Germline V lookup: CDR1 GTSNPN, CDR2 SVGIG (reference sequence). The CDR3 contains 13 residues. Trimming stripped 3 bases from V and 3 bases from J, with 12 bases between. Written as DNA, the CDR3 is TGTGCCTGGAGCCGAGGAAGCGGCTACGAGCAGTACTTC. Translating it yields CAWSRGSGYEQYF.

The chain employs TRBV28 and TRBJ2-7; the D gene is possibly TRBD2 (7 bases). V shed 2 bases and J shed 2 bases, with 13 bases lying between them. CDR3 size: 15 residues. The germline V gene has CDR1 MDHEN and CDR2 SYDVKM. The CDR3 DNA reads as TGTGCCAGCAGTTTAGGGGAGGGGGGCCCCTACGAGCAGTACTTC. Its protein is CASSLGEGGPYEQYF. The full variable domain, completed using reference TRBV28 and TRBJ2-7, is DVKVTQSSRYLVKRTGEKVFLECVQDMDHENMFWYRQDPGLGLRLIYFSYDVKMKEKGDIPEGYSVSREKKERFSLILESASTNQTSMYLCASSLGEGGPYEQYFGPGTRLTVT.

This clone was counted between two and nine times. The chain uses TRBV30 and TRBJ1-1; TRBD1 is a possible D gene (6 bases). From germline, CDR1 is GTSNPN and CDR2 SVGIG (reference sequence). V was trimmed by 0 bases and J by 1 base, leaving 6 bases between them. The CDR3 has 13 residues. CDR3 residues: CAWSVQGNTEAFF. In DNA form, the CDR3 reads TGTGCCTGGAGTGTACAGGGGAACACTGAAGCTTTCTTT. Full variable domain (rest looked up from reference TRBV30 and TRBJ1-1): SQTIHQWPATLVQPVGSPLSLECTVEGTSNPNLYWYRQAAGRGLQLLFYSVGIGQISSEVPQNLSASRPQDRQFILSSKKLLLSDSGFYLCAWSVQGNTEAFFGQGTRLTVV.

Only one count was recorded for this clone. The rearrangement links TRBV28 to TRBJ2-7; TRBD2 aligns across 10 bases. The germline gives CDR1 MDHEN, CDR2 SYDVKM. The CDR3 is 15 residues long. The V gene end was trimmed by 1 base and the J gene end by 3 bases; junction bases not matched to a gene: 3. The CDR3 nucleotides read TGTGCCAGCAGTTTATACACTAGCGGGAACTACGAGCAGTACTTC. This sequence encodes CASSLYTSGNYEQYF.

The gene calls are TRBV6-6 and TRBJ2-7; the match to TRBD2 covers 12 bases. From germline, CDR1 is MNHNY and CDR2 SVGAGI (reference sequence). The CDR3 spans 14 residues. Trimming at V came to 5 bases and at J to 4 bases, leaving 3 bases not matched to a gene. The CDR3 sequence is CASSPGTSGYEQYF. CDR3 coding DNA: TGTGCCAGCAGTCCCGGGACTAGCGGGTACGAGCAGTACTTC.

The count of this clone is one. The rearrangement uses TRBV4-2 and TRBJ2-1; 8 positions match TRBD2. V lost 0 bases to trimming and J lost 15 bases; unmatched junction nucleotides: 10. Germline V lookup: CDR1 LGHNA, CDR2 YNFKEQ. The CDR3 length is 14 residues. The CDR3 DNA follows: TGTGCCAGCAGCCAAGATTGGGGCGGGAGGAATCCGTTCTTC. It is translated as CASSQDWGGRNPFF.

This clone has only a few counts. The chain uses TRBV5-1 and TRBJ2-7; a weak D match, TRBD1 (5 bases). The CDR3 runs to 13 residues. V lost 4 bases and J lost 1, with 9 bases in between. The V gene's germline CDR1 is SGHRS and CDR2 YFSETQ. CDR3 DNA sequence: TGCGCCAGCAGCCCGGACACTTCCTACGAGCAGTACTTC. Protein sequence: CASSPDTSYEQYF.

The CDR3 sequence is CASSPLGGGGAETEAFF. The CDR3 nucleotides are TGCGCCAGCAGCCCCCTCGGTGGGGGGGGCGCGGAAACTGAAGCTTTCTTT. V gene TRBV4-1 combines with J gene TRBJ1-1, with a tentative D call TRBD1 (6 bases). Germline V gene sequence: CDR1 MGHRA, CDR2 YSYEKL. V lost 4 bases, J lost 5 bases, and 23 bases lay in between. This CDR3 comprises 17 residues.

This clone appeared a single time. The germline gene is not matched at one end of the junction; a read error may be the cause. V gene TRBV7-2 combines with J gene TRBJ2-1; 10 bases fit TRBD2. The CDR3 is made up of 12 amino acids. The germline V gene has CDR1 SGHTA and CDR2 FQGNSA. The CDR3 nucleotides read TGTGCCAGCAGCGCGACTAGCGGGTTGCGGGTCTTC. This encodes CASSATSGLRVF.

This clone was counted a single time. The rearrangement uses TRBV27 and TRBJ1-1, with TRBD1 as a possible D gene (5 bases). The V end was cut by 7 bases, the J end by 5 bases, with 14 bases between. The CDR3 loop spans 13 amino acids. The germline CDR1 and CDR2 sequences are MNHEY and SMNVEV (reference sequence). This chain's CDR3 is CASNRGGGTEAFF. The CDR3 DNA reads TGTGCCAGCAACCGGGGGGGAGGAACTGAAGCTTTCTTT.

The V call is TRBV11-1, the J call TRBJ2-5, with 10 bases matching TRBD2. The V gene end was trimmed by 4 bases and the J gene end by 7 bases; junction bases not matched to a gene: 12. CDR1 is SGHAT, CDR2 FQDESV, per germline (reference sequence). The CDR3 is 16 residues long. The CDR3 DNA is TGTGCCAGCAGCTCGTCCTCCGGGACTAGCGTGGCGACCCAGTACTTC. Translated: CASSSSSGTSVATQYF.

V usage is TRBV5-5 and J usage is TRBJ2-7; 7 bases agree with TRBD1. V shed 0 bases, J shed 2 bases, and the junction held 5 bases outside the gene matches. Germline CDR1 SGHKS, CDR2 YYEKEE (reference sequence). This CDR3 has 15 residues. The CDR3 region has the DNA TGTGCCAGCAGCTTGGATCCAGGGGGTGCCTACGAGCAGTACTTC. Translating it yields CASSLDPGGAYEQYF.

This chain links TRBV5-6 with TRBJ2-3, with D perhaps TRBD1 (6 bases). This CDR3 is 16 amino acids long. Per germline, CDR1 SGHDT and CDR2 YYEEEE. V was shortened by 1 base and J by 2 bases, with 14 bases between the two germline ends. CDR3 sequence: CASSLKGDRYTDTQYF. The CDR3 nucleotides are TGTGCCAGCAGCTTGAAGGGAGACAGGTACACAGATACGCAGTATTTT.

This clone was seen a handful of times. The chain couples TRBV28 to TRBJ1-5, with D possibly matching TRBD1 (5 bases). V was shortened by 8 bases and J by 11 bases, with 22 bases between the two germline ends. CDR1 is MDHEN, CDR2 SYDVKM, per germline. The CDR3 is made up of 14 amino acids. CDR3 loop: CASDTWTTRGAQHF. DNA for the CDR3: TGTGCCAGCGACACCTGGACAACCCGCGGGGCCCAGCATTTT.

V is TRBV18 and J is TRBJ1-5, with TRBD1 matching over 10 bases. Trimming took 2 bases from V and 0 from J; bases not matched to a gene: 7. This CDR3 is 18 amino acids long. Germline lookup yields CDR1 KGHSH and CDR2 LQKENI. The CDR3 is CASSPISGTGVSNQPQHF. DNA for the CDR3: TGTGCCAGCTCACCAATCTCCGGGACAGGGGTTAGCAATCAGCCCCAGCATTTT.

J is TRBJ1-2 and V is TRBV6-1; TRBD1 is a possible D gene (5 bases). The CDR3 loop spans 15 amino acids. Germline values: CDR1 MNHNS, CDR2 SASEGT. The V end lost 3 bases, the J end lost 5 bases, and 16 bases lay between the germline ends. Here the CDR3 reads CASSEGQGRVYGYTF. CDR3 nucleotide sequence: TGTGCCAGCAGTGAGGGGCAGGGCAGGGTATATGGCTACACCTTC.

V is TRBV14 and J is TRBJ2-1; no clear D gene. Looked up from germline, CDR1 is SGHDN and CDR2 is FVKESK. V gave up 2 bases and J gave up 7 bases, with 6 bases separating them. This CDR3 comprises 12 residues. CDR3 in DNA: TGTGCCAGCAGCCAAAGTCGGAATGAGCAGTTCTTC. Its protein product is CASSQSRNEQFF.

As for this clone: The germline gene is not matched at one end of the junction; a read error may be the cause. The V gene is TRBV11-2, the J gene TRBJ1-1; TRBD1 aligns across 8 bases. The CDR3 spans 15 residues. CDR1 is SGHAT, CDR2 FQNNGV, per germline. The DNA for the CDR3 is TGTGCCAGCAGCCTAGAGGACAGGGTGTATACTGAAGCTTTCTTT. It codes for CASSLEDRVYTEAFF. Together with reference TRBV11-2 and TRBJ1-1, the CDR3 gives the full variable domain: EAGVAQSPRYKIIEKRQSVAFWCNPISGHATLYWYQQILGQGPKLLIQFQNNGVVDDSQLPKDRFSAERLKGVDSTLKIQPAKLEDSAVYLCASSLEDRVYTEAFFGQGTRLTVV.